This TCR beta chain was identified during a study of graft-versus-host responses after intestinal transplantation. Study-level information: Every recipient underwent anti-thymocyte globulin induction, then tacrolimus and steroids for two to four years. Study results and limitations: Patients who carried graft-donor T cell macrochimerism also had high graft-versus-host to host-versus-graft clonal ratios in their allografts.

Co-plated with approximately 200,000 CFSE-labeled responder cells were approximately 200,000 irradiated, violet-dye-labeled stimulator cells. Profiling relied on immunoSEQ multiplex PCR, and the TCRdb table lists in-frame clones only, not all of them. The table shows about 12,000 clones, with approximately 35% occurring only once. This CDR3 spans 14 amino acids. CDR1 is SGHNT and CDR2 is YENEEA in the germline V gene. The germline V and J ends were trimmed by 8 bases and 0 bases, with 11 bases remaining between them. The sequencing used alloreactive CD8+ T cells from a mixed lymphocyte reaction culture, collected before intestinal transplant. Subset denoted: CFSE-low proliferating T cells sorted from roughly 6-day pre-transplant mixed lymphocyte reaction (GvH or HvG direction). The TCR sequence derives from a human patient who received an intestinal transplant. The rearrangement joins TRBV11-3 to TRBJ1-5; D ambiguous. CDR3 in DNA: TGTGCCAGCGCTTTGGGGTCTAGCAATCAGCCCCAGCATTTT. Its translation is CASALGSSNQPQHF.